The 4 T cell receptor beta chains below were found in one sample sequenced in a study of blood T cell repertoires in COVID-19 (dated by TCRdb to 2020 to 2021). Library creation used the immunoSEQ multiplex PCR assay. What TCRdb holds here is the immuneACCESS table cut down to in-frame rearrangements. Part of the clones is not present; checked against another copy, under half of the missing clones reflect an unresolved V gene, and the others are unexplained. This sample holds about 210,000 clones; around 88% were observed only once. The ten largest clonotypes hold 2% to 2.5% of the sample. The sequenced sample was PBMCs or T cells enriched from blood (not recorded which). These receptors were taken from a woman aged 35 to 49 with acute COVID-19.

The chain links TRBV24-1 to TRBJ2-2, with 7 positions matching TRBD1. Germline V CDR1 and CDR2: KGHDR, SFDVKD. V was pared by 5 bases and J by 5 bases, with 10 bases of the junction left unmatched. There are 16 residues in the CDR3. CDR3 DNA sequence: TGTGCCACCAGTGGAAAGACAGGGACCAGAACCGGGGAGCTGTTTTTT. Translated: CATSGKTGTRTGELFF.

The CDR3 here is CASSFPNRLAGKGVDTQYF. Here the CDR3 DNA reads TGTGCCAGCAGCTTCCCGAATCGACTAGCGGGCAAAGGAGTGGATACGCAGTATTTT. The chain joins TRBV11-3 to TRBJ2-3, with 10 bases aligning to TRBD2. In germline, CDR1 is SGHNT, CDR2 YENEEA. Unmatched junction bases numbered 18, after V lost 3 bases and J lost 6 bases. The CDR3 length is 19 residues.

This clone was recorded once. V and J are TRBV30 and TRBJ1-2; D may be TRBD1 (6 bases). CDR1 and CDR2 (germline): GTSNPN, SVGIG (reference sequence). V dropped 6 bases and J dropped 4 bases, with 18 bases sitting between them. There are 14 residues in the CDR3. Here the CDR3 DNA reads TGTGCCTGCGGGAGGGGGGCGCATCCCTATGGCTACACCTTC. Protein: CACGRGAHPYGYTF. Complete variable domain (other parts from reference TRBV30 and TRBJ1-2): SQTIHQWPATLVQPVGSPLSLECTVEGTSNPNLYWYRQAAGRGLQLLFYSVGIGQISSEVPQNLSASRPQDRQFILSSKKLLLSDSGFYLCACGRGAHPYGYTFGSGTRLTVV.

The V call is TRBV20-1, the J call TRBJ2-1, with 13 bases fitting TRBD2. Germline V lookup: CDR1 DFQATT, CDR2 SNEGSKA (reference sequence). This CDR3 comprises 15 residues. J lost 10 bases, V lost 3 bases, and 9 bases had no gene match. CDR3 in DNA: TGCAGTGCTAGTAAACTAGCGGGAGGGCCACGGGAGCAGTTCTTC. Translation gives CSASKLAGGPREQFF.